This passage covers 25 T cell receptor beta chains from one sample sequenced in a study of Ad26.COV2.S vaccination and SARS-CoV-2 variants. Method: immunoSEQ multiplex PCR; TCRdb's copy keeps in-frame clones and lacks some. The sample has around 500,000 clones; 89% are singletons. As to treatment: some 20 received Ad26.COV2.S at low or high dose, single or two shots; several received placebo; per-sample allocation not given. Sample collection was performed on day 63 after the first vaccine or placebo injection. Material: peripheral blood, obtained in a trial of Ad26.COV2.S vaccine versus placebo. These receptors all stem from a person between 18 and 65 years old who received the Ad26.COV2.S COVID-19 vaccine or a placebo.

CDR3 DNA sequence: TGTGCCAGCAGAGGCCCTACTTACGAGCAGTACTTC. This encodes CASRGPTYEQYF. V usage is TRBV2 and J usage is TRBJ2-7; D ambiguous. The V end was cut by 6 bases, the J end by 4 bases, with 10 bases between. The CDR3 loop spans 12 amino acids. Germline CDR1 SNHLY, CDR2 FYNNEI.

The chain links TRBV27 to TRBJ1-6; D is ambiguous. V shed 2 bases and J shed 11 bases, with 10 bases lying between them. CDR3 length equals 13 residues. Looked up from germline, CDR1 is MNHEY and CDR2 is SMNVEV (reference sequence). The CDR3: CASSLMGGAPLHF. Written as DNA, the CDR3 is TGTGCCAGCAGTTTAATGGGTGGTGCACCCCTCCACTTT.

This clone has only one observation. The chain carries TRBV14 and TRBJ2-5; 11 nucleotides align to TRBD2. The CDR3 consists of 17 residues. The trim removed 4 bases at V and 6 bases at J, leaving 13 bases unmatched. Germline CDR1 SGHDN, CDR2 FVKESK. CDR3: CASSRMTSGNGRKTQYF. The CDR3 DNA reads TGTGCCAGCAGCCGAATGACTAGCGGGAATGGGAGGAAGACCCAGTACTTC.

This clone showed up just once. The CDR3 is CASSLTGGVYEQFF. CDR3 DNA: TGTGCCAGCAGTTTGACAGGGGGCGTGTATGAGCAGTTCTTC. The J gene is TRBJ2-1, the V gene TRBV6-5; TRBD1 aligns across 10 bases. CDR1 is MNHEY, CDR2 SVGAGI, per germline. The CDR3 spans 14 residues. Trimming removed 4 bases from V and 8 bases from J; junction bases left unmatched: 5.

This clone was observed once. The CDR3 sequence: CASSSDGGNTEAFF. CDR3 nucleotide sequence: TGCGCCAGCAGCTCGGACGGGGGGAACACTGAAGCTTTCTTT. The V and J genes are TRBV5-1 and TRBJ1-1, with D maybe TRBD1 (5 bases). From germline, CDR1 is SGHRS and CDR2 YFSETQ. This CDR3 contains 14 residues. Trimming cost V 3 bases and J 1 base, with 10 bases left between them.

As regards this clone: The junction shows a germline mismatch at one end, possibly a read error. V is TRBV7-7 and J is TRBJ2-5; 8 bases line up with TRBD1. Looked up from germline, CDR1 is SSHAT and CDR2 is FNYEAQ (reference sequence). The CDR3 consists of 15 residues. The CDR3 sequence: CASSLGGDRGETQYF. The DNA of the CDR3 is TGTGCTAGCAGCTTAGGAGGCGACAGGGGAGAGACCCAGTACTTC.

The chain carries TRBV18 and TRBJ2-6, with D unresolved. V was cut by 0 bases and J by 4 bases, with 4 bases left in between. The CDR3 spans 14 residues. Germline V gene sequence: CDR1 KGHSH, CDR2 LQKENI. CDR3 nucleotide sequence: TGTGCCAGCTCACCACCGGGCGGGGCCAACGTCCTGACTTTC. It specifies CASSPPGGANVLTF.

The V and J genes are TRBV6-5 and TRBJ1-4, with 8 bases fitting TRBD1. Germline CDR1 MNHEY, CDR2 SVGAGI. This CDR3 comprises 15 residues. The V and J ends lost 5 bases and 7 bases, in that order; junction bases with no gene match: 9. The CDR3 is CASSKRQGSGEKLFF. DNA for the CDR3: TGTGCCAGCAGTAAAAGACAGGGGAGCGGTGAAAAACTGTTTTTT.

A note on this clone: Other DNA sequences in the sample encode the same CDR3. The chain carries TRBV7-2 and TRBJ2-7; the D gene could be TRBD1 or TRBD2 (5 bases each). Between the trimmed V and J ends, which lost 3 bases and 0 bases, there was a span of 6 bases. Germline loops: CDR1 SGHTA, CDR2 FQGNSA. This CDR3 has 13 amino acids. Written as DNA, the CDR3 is TGTGCCAGCAGCTTTGGGGGCTCCTACGAGCAGTACTTC. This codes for CASSFGGSYEQYF. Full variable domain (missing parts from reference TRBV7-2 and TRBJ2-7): GAGVSQSPSNKVTEKGKDVELRCDPISGHTALYWYRQSLGQGLEFLIYFQGNSAPDKSGLPSDRFSAERTGGSVSTLTIQRTQQEDSAVYLCASSFGGSYEQYFGPGTRLTVT.

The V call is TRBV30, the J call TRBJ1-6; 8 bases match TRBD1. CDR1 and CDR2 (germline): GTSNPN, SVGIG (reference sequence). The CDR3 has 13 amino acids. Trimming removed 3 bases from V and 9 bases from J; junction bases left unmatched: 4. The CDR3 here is CAWSLGQGSPLHF. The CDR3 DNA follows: TGTGCCTGGAGCCTCGGACAGGGTTCACCCCTCCACTTT. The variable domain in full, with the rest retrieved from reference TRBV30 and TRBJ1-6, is SQTIHQWPATLVQPVGSPLSLECTVEGTSNPNLYWYRQAAGRGLQLLFYSVGIGQISSEVPQNLSASRPQDRQFILSSKKLLLSDSGFYLCAWSLGQGSPLHFGNGTRLTVT.

As DNA, the CDR3 is TGTGCCAGCAGACTAGCGGGGAACTCCTACGAGCAGTACTTC. Its protein product is CASRLAGNSYEQYF. V usage is TRBV30 and J usage is TRBJ2-7; 11 bases fit TRBD2. From germline, CDR1 is GTSNPN and CDR2 SVGIG (reference sequence). The CDR3 has 14 amino acids. With 8 bases clipped from V and 0 bases from J, the junction kept 6 bases outside the gene matches.

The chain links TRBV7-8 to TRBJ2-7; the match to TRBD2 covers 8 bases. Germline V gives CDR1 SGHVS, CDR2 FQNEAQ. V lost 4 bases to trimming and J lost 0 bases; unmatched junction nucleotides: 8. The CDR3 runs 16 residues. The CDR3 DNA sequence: TGTGCCAGCAGCTATCCGGGGGGGCCCTCCTCCTACGAGCAGTACTTC. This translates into CASSYPGGPSSYEQYF.

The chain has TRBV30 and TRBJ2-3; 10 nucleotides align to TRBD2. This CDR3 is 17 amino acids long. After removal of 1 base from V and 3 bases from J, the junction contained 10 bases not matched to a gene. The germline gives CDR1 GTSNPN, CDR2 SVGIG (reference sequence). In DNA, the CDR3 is TGTGCCTGGAGTGGGAATTCGGCTAGCGGGAGTACAGATACGCAGTATTTT. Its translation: CAWSGNSASGSTDTQYF.

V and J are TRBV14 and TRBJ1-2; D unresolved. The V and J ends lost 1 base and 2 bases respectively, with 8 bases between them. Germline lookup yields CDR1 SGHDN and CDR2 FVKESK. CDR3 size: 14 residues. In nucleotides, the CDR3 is TGTGCCAGCAGCCAAGTGGGAGGGAACTATGGCTACACCTTC. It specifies CASSQVGGNYGYTF.

The CDR3 is CASSSNNEQFF. CDR3 DNA sequence: TGTGCCAGCAGCTCAAACAATGAGCAGTTCTTC. The V gene is TRBV9, the J gene TRBJ2-1, with D unresolved. Trimming removed 4 bases from V and 5 bases from J, with 4 bases in between. The CDR3 is 11 amino acids. The germline V gene encodes CDR1 SGDLS and CDR2 YYNGEE.

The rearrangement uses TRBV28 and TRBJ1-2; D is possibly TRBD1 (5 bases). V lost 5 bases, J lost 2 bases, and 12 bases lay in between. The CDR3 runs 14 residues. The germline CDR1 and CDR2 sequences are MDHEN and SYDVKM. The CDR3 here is CASSIGGRNYGYTF. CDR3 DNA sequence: TGTGCCAGCAGTATTGGGGGACGGAACTATGGCTACACCTTC.

The CDR3 DNA is TGTGCCAGCAGTCTACTAGCGGGGGGGCCAAATGAGCAGTTCTTC. This encodes CASSLLAGGPNEQFF. This chain uses TRBV6-2 or TRBV6-3 with TRBJ2-1, with 13 bases identical to TRBD2. The germline V gene encodes CDR1 MNHEY and CDR2 SVGEGT. The V segment lost 5 bases and the J segment 7 bases; nucleotides outside the gene matches: 5. The CDR3 covers 15 residues.

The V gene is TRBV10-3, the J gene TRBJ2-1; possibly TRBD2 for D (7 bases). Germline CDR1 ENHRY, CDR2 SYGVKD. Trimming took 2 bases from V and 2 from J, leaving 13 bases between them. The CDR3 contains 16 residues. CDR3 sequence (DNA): TGTGCCATCAGTGAGGGGCCGGGGGGCCCCTACAATGAGCAGTTCTTC. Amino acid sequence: CAISEGPGGPYNEQFF.

The CDR3, as DNA: TGTGCCAGCAACTCGGACAGGGGGCTGGATACTGAAGCTTTCTTT. The encoded protein is CASNSDRGLDTEAFF. The V call is TRBV11-2, the J call TRBJ1-1, with 11 bases matching TRBD1. The CDR3 is 15 amino acids. Per the germline V gene, CDR1 is SGHAT and CDR2 is FQNNGV. J was trimmed by 5 bases and V by 7 bases; bases with no gene match: 9.

The CDR3 DNA follows: TGTGCCAGCAGCCATTACGGTGTAGACACTGAAGCTTTCTTT. Protein: CASSHYGVDTEAFF. This sequence joins TRBV28 and TRBJ1-1; no firm D call. The germline gives CDR1 MDHEN, CDR2 SYDVKM. This CDR3 contains 14 residues. V lost 6 bases and J 3 bases, leaving 14 bases between the germline ends.

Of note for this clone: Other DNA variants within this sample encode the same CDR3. CDR3 coding DNA: TGTGCCAGCAGCTTACAAGTGAACACTGAAGCTTTCTTT. Protein: CASSLQVNTEAFF. The rearrangement uses TRBV7-3 and TRBJ1-1, with D hard to call. CDR1 and CDR2 from the germline V gene are SGHTA and FQGTGA. The CDR3 is 13 residues long. V shed 2 bases and J shed 0 bases, with 4 bases lying between them.

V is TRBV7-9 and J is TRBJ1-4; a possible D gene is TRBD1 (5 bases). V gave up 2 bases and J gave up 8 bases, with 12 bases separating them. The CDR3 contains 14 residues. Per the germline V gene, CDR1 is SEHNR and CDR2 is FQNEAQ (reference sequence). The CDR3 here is CASSLWGGGEKLFF. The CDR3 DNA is TGTGCCAGCAGCTTATGGGGCGGAGGGGAAAAACTGTTTTTT.

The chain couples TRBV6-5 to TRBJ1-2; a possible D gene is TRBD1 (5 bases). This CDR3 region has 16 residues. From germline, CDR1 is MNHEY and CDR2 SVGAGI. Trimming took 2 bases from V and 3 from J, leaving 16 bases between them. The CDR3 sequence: CASSYTGLRRDYGYTF. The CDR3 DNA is TGTGCCAGCAGTTACACGGGACTGAGGAGGGACTATGGCTACACCTTC.

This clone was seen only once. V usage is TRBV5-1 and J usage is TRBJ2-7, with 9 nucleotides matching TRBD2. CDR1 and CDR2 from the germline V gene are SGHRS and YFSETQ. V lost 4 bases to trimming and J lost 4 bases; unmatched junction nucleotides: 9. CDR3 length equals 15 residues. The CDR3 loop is CASSNLAGAIYEQYF. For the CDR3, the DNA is TGCGCCAGCAGCAACTTAGCGGGAGCCATTTACGAGCAGTACTTC.

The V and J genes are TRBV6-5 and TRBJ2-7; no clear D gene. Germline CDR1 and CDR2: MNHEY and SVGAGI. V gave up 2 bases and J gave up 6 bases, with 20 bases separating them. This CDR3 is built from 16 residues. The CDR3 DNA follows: TGTGCCAGCAGTTACGGCCGGGCGCCCAGGCGCGGCGAGCAGTACTTC. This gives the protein CASSYGRAPRRGEQYF.